This is a list of T cell receptor beta chains from one sample in a study of blood T cells in healthy people across ages. Using its own MiXCR run on the 5' RACE reads, TCRdb lists one record per CDR3 protein. The data hold more than 750,000 distinct CDR3 sequences, with roughly 29% observed a single time. This sample also belongs to another study, concerning T cells of mothers and their children.

The sequenced sample consisted of blood. The receptors were sampled from a woman between 35 and 50 years old in good health. Both conserved end residues are part of each CDR3. A D gene is named only where the DNA matches it firmly. Expanded clones get a size class; other rows say once, few or many, or leave the size out.

v_call,clone_size,j_call,d_call,cdr3_nt,cdr3_aa
TRBV7-8,-,TRBJ2-2,-,TGTGCCAGCAGCCGATACACCGCCAGGCCAGGGGAGCTGTTTTTT,CASSRYTARPGELFF
TRBV7-2,-,TRBJ1-3,-,TGTGCCAGCAGCTTGGAGGGACTCTACTCTGGAAACACCATATATTTT,CASSLEGLYSGNTIYF
TRBV18,-,TRBJ2-3,-,TGTGCCTGCTCACAGGATTACAATACGCAGTATTTT,CACSQDYNTQYF
TRBV6-2/TRBV6-3,few,TRBJ2-7,-,TGTGCCAGCAGTACTAGGTTCTACGAGCAGTACTTC,CASSTRFYEQYF
TRBV20-1,-,TRBJ2-7,TRBD1,TGCAGTGCTCACCCTGCCAGGGGGCGCCCCTCCGAGCAGTACTTC,CSAHPARGRPSEQYF
TRBV11-2,few,TRBJ2-7,-,TGTGCCAGCAGCTCTCATGACGGAGCCCACGCCTACGAGCAGTACTTC,CASSSHDGAHAYEQYF
TRBV25-1,-,TRBJ1-4,-,TGCGCCAGCAGTGATGCCAGGATTAATGAAAAACTGTTTTTT,CASSDARINEKLFF
TRBV18,many,TRBJ2-7,TRBD1,TGTGCCAGCTCACCTATGGGGACAGGGGCCCCCTACGAGCAGTACTTC,CASSPMGTGAPYEQYF
TRBV3-1,many,TRBJ2-7,-,TGTGCCAGCAGCCAAGACGGGACACCTTCCCACGAGCAGTACTTC,CASSQDGTPSHEQYF
TRBV4-1,-,TRBJ2-1,TRBD2,TGCGCCAGCAGCCAAGGTTTGGTAGCGGGGGGCCACAATGAGCAGTTCTTC,CASSQGLVAGGHNEQFF
TRBV24-1,-,TRBJ2-6,-,TGTGCCACCAGTGTAGGGGAATTCGCTGGGGCCAACGTCCTGACTTTC,CATSVGEFAGANVLTF
TRBV5-1,-,TRBJ2-3,-,TGCGCCAGCAGCTTGTCGTTGGGACGGAGCACAGATACGCAGTATTTT,CASSLSLGRSTDTQYF
TRBV5-1,many,TRBJ2-7,TRBD1,TGCGCCAGCAGCCTAACAGGGGGCGTATGGGACGAGCAGTACTTC,CASSLTGGVWDEQYF
TRBV28,-,TRBJ1-2,TRBD1,TGTGCCAGCAGTTCGTGGGACAGGGATGGCTACACCTTC,CASSSWDRDGYTF
TRBV28,few,TRBJ1-2,-,TGTGCCAGCAGCGCCGCCACAAGTTTCCGAGGGGGGGCTAACTATGGCTACACCTTC,CASSAATSFRGGANYGYTF
TRBV5-4,-,TRBJ1-1,-,TGTGCCAGCAGCTTGGACAGTAAGAACACTGAAGCTTTCTTT,CASSLDSKNTEAFF
TRBV12-3/TRBV12-4,-,TRBJ1-1,-,TGTGCCAGCAGCCCCGTGCATGGGCCCACTGAAGCTTTCTTT,CASSPVHGPTEAFF
TRBV29-1,-,TRBJ2-7,-,TGCAGCGTTGAAGATACGAGCAGGATCGAGCAGTACTTC,CSVEDTSRIEQYF
TRBV9,-,TRBJ2-3,TRBD1,TGTGCCAGCAGCGCGGTGACAGGGGTTCGCACAGATACGCAGTATTTT,CASSAVTGVRTDTQYF
TRBV3-1,few,TRBJ2-5,TRBD2,TGTGCCAGCAGCCAAGGACTAGCCCCACAAGAGACCCAGTACTTC,CASSQGLAPQETQYF
TRBV5-1,few,TRBJ2-7,-,TGCGCCAGCAGCTTGCAGGACACCGACGAGCAGTACTTC,CASSLQDTDEQYF
TRBV6-2/TRBV6-3,many,TRBJ1-2,TRBD1,TGTGCCAGCAGTCCCCCAGGACAGGGTTTCTATGGCTACACCTTC,CASSPPGQGFYGYTF
TRBV7-2,many,TRBJ2-7,-,TGTGCCAGCAGCTCTAAACTAGCTCTCTCCTACGAGCAGTACTTC,CASSSKLALSYEQYF
TRBV29-1,many,TRBJ1-2,-,TGCAGCGTTGAGGTCGAATCCCCGAGGGGCTACACCTTC,CSVEVESPRGYTF